This section outlines one T cell receptor beta chain sequence together with its context. This entry comes from a study of blood T cell repertoires in COVID-19. The overall study: The origin of the acute and convalescent COVID-19 samples was the United States, Italy and Spain. PBMCs, B-cell-depleted T cells, or T cells provided the cDNA or gDNA that made up the material.

In the authors' methods: Reference gene primers were amplified, and this amplification served to estimate nucleated cell counts. The repertoire was sequenced with immunoSEQ multiplex PCR; TCRdb's copy has only in-frame clones and lacks some. V, J and clone size are taken as reported in that table, and D and trimming were inferred from the DNA itself. This sample has 180,000 or so clones, with roughly 79% found just once. Germline trimming cut 2 bases from V and 8 bases from J; bases unmatched to any gene: 11. This CDR3 has 17 residues. Germline values: CDR1 SGHRS, CDR2 YFSETQ. The source is a human donor with acute or convalescent COVID-19. The donor label of this sample is uncertain. The sample consisted of peripheral blood. The chain links TRBV5-1 to TRBJ1-6; the match to TRBD1 covers 9 bases. The CDR3 region is CASSFQNGTGTHSPLHF. In DNA, the CDR3 is TGCGCCAGCAGCTTTCAGAACGGGACAGGGACCCATTCACCCCTCCACTTT.